A selection of T cell receptor beta chains follows, all from one sample in a study of CD8+CD57+ T cells in acquired aplastic anemia. TCRdb passed the reads through MiXCR, listing each CDR3 protein once. The profile covers approximately 470,000 distinct CDR3 sequences, with over 25% appearing a single time and 0.75% to 0.95% taken by the ten largest. The sample comprised sorted CD4+, CD8+, or CD8+CD57+ T cells (not recorded which) from PBMCs. These receptor sequences come from a human donor with aplastic anemia. Each CDR3 is given with its conserved first and last residue. D genes are given only for firm matches. Some rows mark clone size as missing; the rest say once, few, many or name a class of expanded clone.

clone size: .
D gene: TRBD2
J gene: TRBJ2-7
V gene: TRBV19
CDR3 DNA: TGTGCCAGTAGTGCCAACCCGGGACTAGCGGGAACCTACGAGCAGTGCTTC
CDR3 protein: CASSANPGLAGTYEQCF

clone size: .
D gene: .
J gene: TRBJ2-3
V gene: TRBV6-5
CDR3 DNA: TGTGCCAGCAGTTACCAGGGAGCTAGCACAGATACGCAGTATTTT
CDR3 protein: CASSYQGASTDTQYF

clone size: .
D gene: .
J gene: TRBJ1-5
V gene: TRBV10-3
CDR3 DNA: TGTGCCAGCAGTAGGGGGACCCCTGAAGGTCAGCCCCAGCATTTT
CDR3 protein: CASSRGTPEGQPQHF

clone size: few
D gene: TRBD1
J gene: TRBJ2-1
V gene: TRBV7-2
CDR3 DNA: TGTGCCAGCAGCCCAGGGAGAGGGTCAGGGGGCAAATCCTACAATGAGCAGTTCTTC
CDR3 protein: CASSPGRGSGGKSYNEQFF

clone size: many
D gene: TRBD2
J gene: TRBJ2-5
V gene: TRBV2
CDR3 DNA: TGTGCCAGCAGGCCTAGCGGGGCTCAAGAGACCCAGTACTTC
CDR3 protein: CASRPSGAQETQYF

clone size: .
D gene: TRBD2
J gene: TRBJ2-1
V gene: TRBV20-1
CDR3 DNA: TGCAGTGCTTCGGCCCTACTAGCGAGCTCCTACAATGAGCAGTTCTTC
CDR3 protein: CSASALLASSYNEQFF

clone size: many
D gene: .
J gene: TRBJ2-7
V gene: TRBV5-5
CDR3 DNA: TGTGCCAGCAGCCCCACCCCGAGGAACTACGAGCAGTACTTC
CDR3 protein: CASSPTPRNYEQYF

clone size: many
D gene: TRBD1
J gene: TRBJ1-1
V gene: TRBV19
CDR3 DNA: TGTGCCAGTAGTTACCCGGGACAGGTAACTGCTTTCTTT
CDR3 protein: CASSYPGQVTAFF

clone size: .
D gene: .
J gene: TRBJ2-3
V gene: TRBV2
CDR3 DNA: TGTGCCAGCAGTGAAGGGACGGAGGGGGATACGCAGTATTTT
CDR3 protein: CASSEGTEGDTQYF

clone size: few
D gene: TRBD1
J gene: TRBJ1-1
V gene: TRBV2
CDR3 DNA: TGTGCCAGCGCACCGGGACAGGGTCACACTGAAGCTTTCTTT
CDR3 protein: CASAPGQGHTEAFF

clone size: .
D gene: TRBD1
J gene: TRBJ2-7
V gene: TRBV28
CDR3 DNA: TGTGCCAGCAGTTTATCGGGACAGCCCTCCTACGAGCAGTACTTC
CDR3 protein: CASSLSGQPSYEQYF

clone size: .
D gene: TRBD1
J gene: TRBJ1-1
V gene: TRBV7-3
CDR3 DNA: TGTGCCAGCAGCCCGAGGAGGGACAGCGTCAGAGCTTTCTTT
CDR3 protein: CASSPRRDSVRAFF

clone size: once
D gene: .
J gene: TRBJ1-1
V gene: TRBV11-3
CDR3 DNA: TGTGCCAGCAGCACAATAAGAGGCGCTGAAGCTTTCTTT
CDR3 protein: CASSTIRGAEAFF

clone size: many
D gene: TRBD1
J gene: TRBJ2-2
V gene: TRBV20-1
CDR3 DNA: TGCAGTGCTTCCGGGACAGTGGACACCGGGGAGCTGTTTTTT
CDR3 protein: CSASGTVDTGELFF

clone size: few
D gene: .
J gene: TRBJ1-4
V gene: TRBV20-1
CDR3 DNA: TGCAGTGCTAGCCTCGAAAAACTGTTTTTT
CDR3 protein: CSASLEKLFF

clone size: .
D gene: TRBD1
J gene: TRBJ1-4
V gene: TRBV12-3/TRBV12-4
CDR3 DNA: TGTGCCGGCAGTCTAACGACAGGGGGCGTCGGAAAACTGTTTTTT
CDR3 protein: CAGSLTTGGVGKLFF

clone size: .
D gene: .
J gene: TRBJ1-2
V gene: TRBV12-3/TRBV12-4
CDR3 DNA: TGTGCCAGCAGTGTGGTGGTTGGGGTCTATGGCTACACCTTC
CDR3 protein: CASSVVVGVYGYTF

clone size: few
D gene: .
J gene: TRBJ1-1
V gene: TRBV7-3
CDR3 DNA: TGTGCCAGCAGTAAACAGCAATGGACTGAAGCTTTCTTT
CDR3 protein: CASSKQQWTEAFF

clone size: few
D gene: TRBD1
J gene: TRBJ1-2
V gene: TRBV24-1
CDR3 DNA: TGTGCCAGCACACCGGACAGGGCCTCCTATGGCTACACCTTC
CDR3 protein: CASTPDRASYGYTF

clone size: many
D gene: .
J gene: TRBJ1-1
V gene: TRBV6-6
CDR3 DNA: TGTGCCAGCCTGAGGGCAGGCAACACTGAAGCTTTCTTT
CDR3 protein: CASLRAGNTEAFF

clone size: .
D gene: .
J gene: TRBJ1-2
V gene: TRBV12-3/TRBV12-4
CDR3 DNA: TGTGCCAGCAGTTTACGGAGTTCTTCTGGCTACACCTTC
CDR3 protein: CASSLRSSSGYTF

clone size: .
D gene: .
J gene: TRBJ1-1
V gene: TRBV7-2
CDR3 DNA: TGTGCCAGCAGCTCGGAGACAGCGGCAGCTTTCTTT
CDR3 protein: CASSSETAAAFF

clone size: .
D gene: .
J gene: TRBJ2-7
V gene: TRBV18
CDR3 DNA: TGTGCCAGCTCACCATTGGGGGGCGAGCAGTACTTC
CDR3 protein: CASSPLGGEQYF

clone size: .
D gene: .
J gene: TRBJ1-6
V gene: TRBV7-9
CDR3 DNA: TGTGCCAGCAGCTTAACAGGGAAAAATTCACCCCTCCACTTT
CDR3 protein: CASSLTGKNSPLHF

clone size: few
D gene: .
J gene: TRBJ2-5
V gene: TRBV5-5
CDR3 DNA: TGTGCCAGCAGCTTGGTAGGGGGGCGGCAAGAGACCCAGTACTTC
CDR3 protein: CASSLVGGRQETQYF

clone size: .
D gene: TRBD1
J gene: TRBJ1-1
V gene: TRBV9
CDR3 DNA: TGTGCCAGCAGCGGGGGACAGGGTACTGAAGCTTTCTTT
CDR3 protein: CASSGGQGTEAFF

clone size: .
D gene: .
J gene: TRBJ2-7
V gene: TRBV6-1
CDR3 DNA: TGTGCCCGCAGTCGGAATGCACGGAGCTCCTACGAGCAGTACTTC
CDR3 protein: CARSRNARSSYEQYF

clone size: .
D gene: TRBD1
J gene: TRBJ2-7
V gene: TRBV5-6
CDR3 DNA: TGTGCCAGCAGGTTCCGGGACAGAGCCACCTACGAGCAGTACTTC
CDR3 protein: CASRFRDRATYEQYF

clone size: .
D gene: TRBD2
J gene: TRBJ2-7
V gene: TRBV4-1
CDR3 DNA: TGCGCCAGCAGCCATACTAGCGGGAGCCCCTACGAGCAGTACTTC
CDR3 protein: CASSHTSGSPYEQYF

clone size: .
D gene: .
J gene: TRBJ2-5
V gene: TRBV19
CDR3 DNA: TGTGCCAGTAGTAAAGTGACGGGGGTCCCGCGAGAGACCCAGTACTTC
CDR3 protein: CASSKVTGVPRETQYF

clone size: .
D gene: .
J gene: TRBJ1-6
V gene: TRBV25-1
CDR3 DNA: TGTGCCAGCAGTAGGGCGGGGGGCACTTCACCCCTCCACTTT
CDR3 protein: CASSRAGGTSPLHF

clone size: many
D gene: .
J gene: TRBJ1-5
V gene: TRBV24-1
CDR3 DNA: TGTGCCACCAGTGATTCCGAAGTGGAGGCTCTGCAGCCCCAGCATTTT
CDR3 protein: CATSDSEVEALQPQHF

clone size: .
D gene: TRBD1
J gene: TRBJ1-2
V gene: TRBV24-1
CDR3 DNA: TGTGCCGCCAGCAGGTCAAATCCGGGACAGGACTATGGCTACACCTTC
CDR3 protein: CAASRSNPGQDYGYTF

clone size: many
D gene: TRBD2
J gene: TRBJ2-5
V gene: TRBV29-1
CDR3 DNA: TGCAGCGTTGACCTGCGGGGGGCTGATCCAAAAGAGACCCAGTACTTC
CDR3 protein: CSVDLRGADPKETQYF

clone size: few
D gene: TRBD1
J gene: TRBJ1-5
V gene: TRBV6-1
CDR3 DNA: TGTGCCAGCAGTCCGGACAGGAGGCTATATAGCAATCAGCCCCAGCATTTT
CDR3 protein: CASSPDRRLYSNQPQHF

clone size: many
D gene: .
J gene: TRBJ2-1
V gene: TRBV15
CDR3 DNA: TGTGCCACCAGCAGGGAGCTATTTTCCTACAATGAGCAGTTCTTC
CDR3 protein: CATSRELFSYNEQFF

clone size: few
D gene: TRBD2
J gene: TRBJ2-5
V gene: TRBV20-1
CDR3 DNA: TGCAGTGCTAGCCCACCGACTAGCGGGGGAGAGACCCAGTACTTC
CDR3 protein: CSASPPTSGGETQYF

clone size: .
D gene: TRBD1
J gene: TRBJ1-1
V gene: TRBV30
CDR3 DNA: TGTGCCTGGAACAGGGGGAACACTGAAGCTTTCTTT
CDR3 protein: CAWNRGNTEAFF

clone size: .
D gene: .
J gene: TRBJ2-7
V gene: TRBV7-9
CDR3 DNA: TGTGCCAGCAGCCCCTCCGGGACCCCCCTTAGCGAGCAGTACTTC
CDR3 protein: CASSPSGTPLSEQYF

clone size: .
D gene: .
J gene: TRBJ1-6
V gene: TRBV19
CDR3 DNA: TGTGCCAGTAGTAGAGGGGTCGGCTCACCCCTCCACTTT
CDR3 protein: CASSRGVGSPLHF

clone size: .
D gene: .
J gene: TRBJ1-2
V gene: TRBV2
CDR3 DNA: TGTGCCAGCAGTGAAGCAGGGGCTCGTGGCTACACCTTC
CDR3 protein: CASSEAGARGYTF